These 28 T cell receptor beta chains share one sample of origin, sequenced in a study of CD8 T cells in ankylosing spondylitis. One entry per CDR3 protein results from TCRdb running MiXCR on the 5' RACE reads. The profile covers about 130,000 distinct CDR3 sequences, with 6% to 8.5% appearing a single time and 9.5% to 15% taken by the ten largest. The sample taken for sequencing was blood, either unsorted or a sorted T cell fraction (not recorded which). These receptors originate from a female donor with ankylosing spondylitis or in good health (not recorded which).

Many counts were recorded for this clonotype. This chain uses TRBV20-1 with TRBJ1-5, with D perhaps TRBD1 (6 bases). The germline V gene encodes CDR1 DFQATT and CDR2 SNEGSKA (reference sequence). The CDR3 is 13 amino acids. The V end lost 5 bases, the J end lost 2 bases, and 10 bases lay between the germline ends. Written as DNA, the CDR3 is TGCAGTGCTCTAGACAGGCGCAATCAGCCCCAGCATTTT. Protein product: CSALDRRNQPQHF.

This clonotype has at least ten counts. DNA of the CDR3: TGCGCCAGCAGCTTGCGTGGGGGCTACGAGCAGTACTTC. The encoded protein is CASSLRGGYEQYF. The chain employs TRBV5-1 and TRBJ2-7; D is perhaps TRBD1 or TRBD2 (5 bases each). The CDR3 totals 13 residues. Looked up from germline, CDR1 is SGHRS and CDR2 is YFSETQ. The V and J ends lost 1 base and 3 bases respectively, with 8 bases between them.

This clonotype was observed many times. V is TRBV5-1 and J is TRBJ1-4, with a tentative D call TRBD1 (5 bases). The germline CDR1 and CDR2 sequences are SGHRS and YFSETQ. Trimming pared 4 bases from V and 6 bases from J, leaving 10 bases between. The CDR3 consists of 13 residues. CDR3 amino acids: CASSEGTDEKLFF. The CDR3 DNA sequence: TGCGCCAGCAGCGAGGGGACGGATGAAAAACTGTTTTTT. Combining the CDR3 with reference TRBV5-1 and TRBJ1-4 gives the whole variable domain KAGVTQTPRYLIKTRGQQVTLSCSPISGHRSVSWYQQTPGQGLQFLFEYFSETQRNKGNFPGRFSGRQFSNSRSEMNVSTLELGDSALYLCASSEGTDEKLFFGSGTQLSVL.

This clonotype was observed at least ten times. This rearrangement joins TRBV5-1 to TRBJ2-1, with D perhaps matching TRBD1 (6 bases). CDR3 length: 15 residues. Germline CDR1 and CDR2: SGHRS and YFSETQ. V gave up 5 bases and J gave up 0 bases, with 12 bases separating them. CDR3 DNA: TGCGCCAGCAGGATTGGACAGAGCTCCTACAATGAGCAGTTCTTC. Its protein is CASRIGQSSYNEQFF.

The sample holds many counts of this clonotype. The rearrangement links TRBV9 to TRBJ2-1; D remains ambiguous. Trimming took off 0 bases at V and 7 bases at J, with 5 bases between the two ends. Germline CDR1 reads SGDLS; CDR2 reads YYNGEE. The CDR3 length is 12 residues. The CDR3 loop reads CASSVVSNEQFF. The DNA of the CDR3 is TGTGCCAGCAGCGTAGTTTCTAATGAGCAGTTCTTC.

This clonotype came up many times. V usage is TRBV10-3 and J usage is TRBJ1-1; maybe TRBD1 (6 bases). CDR1 is ENHRY and CDR2 is SYGVKD in the germline V gene. The CDR3 totals 12 residues. With 4 bases removed from V and 4 bases from J, the gap between germline ends came to 7 bases. The CDR3 spells CAISGGGTEAFF. The CDR3 DNA follows: TGTGCCATCAGTGGAGGGGGCACTGAAGCTTTCTTT.

Note on this clonotype: This may come from a read error, since a much larger clone is one base off. V usage is TRBV5-1 and J usage is TRBJ2-3, with D uncertain. From germline, CDR1 is SGHRS and CDR2 YFSETQ. The germline V and J ends were trimmed by 2 bases and 2 bases, with 15 bases remaining between them. The CDR3 loop spans 16 amino acids. The CDR3 sequence is CASSFGGIQTTDTQYF. CDR3 DNA sequence: TGCGCCAGCAGCTTCGGTGGCATACAAACCACAGATACGCAGTATTTT.

The chain is built from TRBV7-9 and TRBJ2-7, with D maybe TRBD2 (5 bases). The CDR3 is 17 residues long. V was shortened by 1 base and J by 2 bases, with 18 bases between the two germline ends. Germline lookup yields CDR1 SEHNR and CDR2 FQNEAQ (reference sequence). The CDR3, as DNA: TGTGCCAGCAGCTTAGATCGAGGGTCCCTGCTGGCCTACGAGCAGTACTTC. It encodes CASSLDRGSLLAYEQYF.

This clonotype was counted at least ten times. The chain couples TRBV20-1 to TRBJ1-6; no firm D call. Germline CDR1 DFQATT, CDR2 SNEGSKA (reference sequence). The CDR3 length is 16 residues. Trimming removed 0 bases at V and 0 bases at J, with 9 bases between. The CDR3 region is CSARDRRSSYNSPLHF. The CDR3 DNA sequence: TGCAGTGCTAGAGATCGAAGGAGCTCCTATAATTCACCCCTCCACTTT.

This clonotype has at least ten counts. The chain has TRBV6-5 and TRBJ1-1; weak D call: TRBD1 (5 bases). Germline V gene data show CDR1 as MNHEY and CDR2 as SVGAGI. V shed 2 bases and J shed 0 bases, with 7 bases lying between them. The CDR3 is 14 amino acids. CDR3 DNA: TGTGCCAGCAGTTACAGGGGCATGAACACTGAAGCTTTCTTT. Translation: CASSYRGMNTEAFF.

The V gene is TRBV27, the J gene TRBJ2-2, with D uncertain. Trimming took 5 bases from V and 8 from J, leaving 21 bases between them. The CDR3 extends over 16 amino acids. Germline lookup yields CDR1 MNHEY and CDR2 SMNVEV (reference sequence). The CDR3 loop reads CASSRVPGPQIGELFF. In DNA form, the CDR3 reads TGTGCCAGCAGTCGCGTCCCAGGACCCCAGATTGGGGAGCTGTTTTTT.

This clonotype was counted at least ten times. The chain couples TRBV9 to TRBJ2-3; TRBD1 might be the D (5 bases). The CDR3 extends over 15 amino acids. Per germline, CDR1 SGDLS and CDR2 YYNGEE. Trimming shortened V by 4 bases and J by 1 base, and 13 bases separated the two germline ends. This chain's CDR3 is CASSSQGGGTDTQYF. CDR3 nucleotides: TGTGCCAGCAGCTCCCAGGGCGGAGGCACAGATACGCAGTATTTT.

This clonotype was seen at least ten times. This sequence joins TRBV5-1 and TRBJ2-2; 10 bases are a match to TRBD2. The trim removed 0 bases at V and 7 bases at J, leaving 12 bases unmatched. Germline-derived CDR1 and CDR2 are SGHRS and YFSETQ. This CDR3 spans 18 amino acids. The CDR3 nucleotides are TGCGCCAGCAGCTTGGCTAGCGGGGGCGATCGACGTCTCGGGGAGCTGTTTTTT. Translated, it gives CASSLASGGDRRLGELFF.

The chain links TRBV19 to TRBJ1-1; the match to TRBD1 covers 9 bases. CDR3 length equals 14 residues. With 8 bases clipped from V and 1 base from J, the junction kept 5 bases outside the gene matches. Per the germline V gene, CDR1 is LNHDA and CDR2 is SQIVND (reference sequence). The CDR3, as DNA: TGTGCCAGTTACGGGACAGGGACGAACACTGAAGCTTTCTTT. This gives the protein CASYGTGTNTEAFF.

This clonotype has ten or more counts. This rearrangement joins TRBV29-1 to TRBJ2-7, with D unresolved. Germline assignment: CDR1 SQVTM and CDR2 ANQGSEA. V was cut by 1 base and J by 3 bases, with 13 bases left in between. The CDR3 extends over 14 amino acids. CDR3 in amino acids: CSVEVGGVGYEQYF. Written as DNA, the CDR3 is TGCAGCGTTGAAGTCGGTGGGGTCGGCTACGAGCAGTACTTC.

This clonotype was recorded many times. CDR3 sequence reads: CASRGVGHAEAFF. The CDR3 coding sequence is TGCGCCAGCAGGGGTGTAGGGCACGCTGAAGCTTTCTTT. The rearrangement links TRBV5-1 to TRBJ1-1; D is unresolved. Trimming cost V 5 bases and J 6 bases, with 14 bases left between them. The CDR3 runs 13 residues. CDR1 is SGHRS and CDR2 is YFSETQ in the germline V gene.

This clonotype was seen ten or more times. This CDR3 reads CASSSAGQSEQFF. CDR3 sequence (DNA): TGTGCCAGCAGCTCAGCGGGACAGTCTGAGCAGTTCTTC. This chain uses TRBV12-3 or TRBV12-4 with TRBJ2-1, with D tentatively TRBD1 or TRBD2 (7 bases each). This CDR3 region has 13 residues. The V end lost 6 bases, the J end lost 9 bases, and 15 bases lay between the germline ends.

This clonotype has a count of ten or more. This chain uses TRBV15 with TRBJ2-1, with a weak D call TRBD1 (6 bases). The CDR3 has 14 residues. Deletions cut 0 bases from V and 4 bases from J, with 7 bases between. The germline V gene has CDR1 LNHNV and CDR2 YYDKDF (reference sequence). Written as DNA, the CDR3 is TGTGCCACCAGCAGAGATAGGGGGTACAATGAGCAGTTCTTC. It codes for CATSRDRGYNEQFF.

The table lists this clonotype with many counts. The V and J genes are TRBV20-1 and TRBJ1-1, with D perhaps matching TRBD1 (5 bases). Germline V gives CDR1 DFQATT, CDR2 SNEGSKA (reference sequence). This CDR3 is built from 14 residues. Between the trimmed V and J ends, which lost 1 base and 12 bases, there was a span of 21 bases. CDR3 in amino acids: CSARAPRTGIIPFF. CDR3 nucleotide sequence: TGCAGTGCTAGAGCTCCCAGAACAGGAATCATCCCTTTCTTT.

This clonotype appeared many times. V gene TRBV5-6 combines with J gene TRBJ1-3; D not resolved. Trimming took off 7 bases at V and 0 bases at J, with 8 bases between the two ends. Germline V CDR1 and CDR2: SGHDT, YYEEEE. This CDR3 has 13 amino acids. In DNA, the CDR3 is TGTGCCAGCTTTTTTTTCTCTGGAAACACCATATATTTT. This translates into CASFFFSGNTIYF. The full variable domain, completed using reference TRBV5-6 and TRBJ1-3, is DAGVTQSPTHLIKTRGQQVTLRCSPKSGHDTVSWYQQALGQGPQFIFQYYEEEERQRGNFPDRFSGHQFPNYSSELNVNALLLGDSALYLCASFFFSGNTIYFGEGSWLTVV.

This clonotype occurred many times. The chain links TRBV12-3 or TRBV12-4 to TRBJ1-2, with 9 positions matching TRBD1. The CDR3 is made up of 16 amino acids. V shed 5 bases, J shed 8 bases, and the junction held 15 bases outside the gene matches. The CDR3 loop reads CASSLQGQGEAQGYTF. The CDR3, as DNA: TGTGCCAGCAGTCTCCAGGGACAGGGCGAAGCCCAGGGCTACACCTTC.

About this clonotype itself: A much larger clonotype is one base distant, so this may be a read error. V and J are TRBV5-1 and TRBJ2-7; D gene ambiguous. This CDR3 is built from 11 residues. Germline V CDR1 and CDR2: SGHRS, YFSETQ. DNA for the CDR3: TGCGTCAGCAGCTCCCCGGCTGAGCAGTACTTC. Its protein is CVSSSPAEQYF. The full variable domain, rest sourced from reference TRBV5-1 and TRBJ2-7, is KAGVTQTPRYLIKTRGQQVTLSCSPISGHRSVSWYQQTPGQGLQFLFEYFSETQRNKGNFPGRFSGRQFSNSRSEMNVSTLELGDSALYLCVSSSPAEQYFGPGTRLTVT.

This clonotype was detected ten times or more. The chain uses TRBV5-1 and TRBJ1-1; D unclear. This CDR3 spans 14 amino acids. V lost 2 bases and J 0 bases, leaving 8 bases between the germline ends. Germline CDR1 is SGHRS and CDR2 is YFSETQ. The DNA of the CDR3 is TGCGCCAGCAGCTTTGGAGATATGAACACTGAAGCTTTCTTT. It translates to CASSFGDMNTEAFF.

This clonotype was seen at least ten times. V usage is TRBV7-2 and J usage is TRBJ1-5, with D tentatively TRBD1 (5 bases). Germline assignment: CDR1 SGHTA and CDR2 FQGNSA. This CDR3 region has 16 residues. Trimming stripped 1 base from V and 6 bases from J, with 16 bases between. CDR3 protein: CASSLVVWSRGQPQHF. DNA for the CDR3: TGTGCCAGCAGCTTAGTTGTTTGGTCGAGGGGTCAGCCCCAGCATTTT.

This clonotype was seen ten or more times. The genes are TRBV7-2 and TRBJ2-3; 9 bases agree with TRBD2. V dropped 4 bases and J dropped 6; count of bases not matched to a gene: 11. Germline V CDR1 and CDR2: SGHTA, FQGNSA. This CDR3 contains 16 residues. The CDR3, as DNA: TGTGCCAGCAGCTCTGGTCTAGCGGGGAGCGGTGATACGCAGTATTTT. Translation gives CASSSGLAGSGDTQYF.

This clonotype was detected many times. The V call is TRBV5-1, the J call TRBJ2-2; tentative D call: TRBD1 (6 bases). Germline CDR1 SGHRS, CDR2 YFSETQ. The CDR3 is 15 amino acids. V gave up 1 base and J gave up 6 bases, with 13 bases separating them. CDR3 sequence reads: CASSLWTDRSGELFF. The CDR3 nucleotides are TGCGCCAGCAGCTTGTGGACAGACCGGTCCGGGGAGCTGTTTTTT.

This clonotype was counted many times. J is TRBJ1-5 and V is TRBV12-3 or TRBV12-4; perhaps TRBD1 as D (6 bases). The CDR3 contains 14 residues. V lost 2 bases to trimming and J lost 7 bases, with 12 bases between them. In DNA, the CDR3 is TGTGCCAGCAGTTTACAGGGGAAAGGGCAGCCCCAGCATTTT. Translated, it gives CASSLQGKGQPQHF.

At least ten counts were recorded for this clonotype. This sequence joins TRBV4-2 and TRBJ1-5, with TRBD1 identical over 9 bases. This CDR3 contains 20 residues. Germline lookup yields CDR1 LGHNA and CDR2 YNFKEQ. J was trimmed by 0 bases and V by 1 base; bases with no gene match: 13. CDR3 sequence: CASSQAPHRGPVISNQPQHF. Here the CDR3 DNA reads TGTGCCAGCAGCCAAGCCCCGCACAGGGGGCCGGTGATTAGCAATCAGCCCCAGCATTTT.